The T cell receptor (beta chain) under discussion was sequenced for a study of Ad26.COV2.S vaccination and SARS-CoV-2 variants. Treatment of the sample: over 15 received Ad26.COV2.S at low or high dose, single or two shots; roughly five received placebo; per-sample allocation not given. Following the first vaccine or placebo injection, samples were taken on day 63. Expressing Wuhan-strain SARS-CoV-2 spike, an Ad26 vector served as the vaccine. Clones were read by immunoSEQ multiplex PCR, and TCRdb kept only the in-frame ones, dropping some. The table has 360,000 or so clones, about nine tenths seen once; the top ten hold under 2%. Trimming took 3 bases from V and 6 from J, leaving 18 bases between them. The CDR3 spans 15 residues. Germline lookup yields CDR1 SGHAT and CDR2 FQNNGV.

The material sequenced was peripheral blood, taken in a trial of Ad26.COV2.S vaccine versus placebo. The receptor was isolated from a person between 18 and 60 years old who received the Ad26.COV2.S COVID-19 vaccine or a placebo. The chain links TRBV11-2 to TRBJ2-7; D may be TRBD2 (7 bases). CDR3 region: CASSFEGGRASEQYF. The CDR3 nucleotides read TGTGCCAGCAGCTTTGAGGGGGGGCGAGCCTCCGAGCAGTACTTC.